The clone carrying this TCR beta chain has more than one count but fewer than ten. The sample originates from a study of blood T cell repertoires in COVID-19. Study background: There were acute and convalescent COVID-19 samples, and they came from the United States, Italy and Spain. The cDNA or gDNA used as material had been derived from T cells, B-cell-depleted T cells, or PBMCs.

Authors' data handling: Reference gene primer amplification gave nucleated cell count estimates. Measured with immunoSEQ multiplex PCR; TCRdb has only the in-frame clones, and not every one. That table gives V, J and clone size, and the DNA gave D and trimming. The sample has 160,000 or so clones, 75% to 80% seen once; the top ten hold around 14%. The material sequenced was peripheral blood. The sequence came from an elderly woman with acute or convalescent COVID-19.

Written as DNA, the CDR3 is TGTGCCAGCAGTTTCGGACAGGGGGCGTATCAGCCCCAGCATTTT. Encoded protein: CASSFGQGAYQPQHF. This chain joins TRBV28 and TRBJ1-5; 11 positions match TRBD1. J was trimmed by 5 bases and V by 3 bases; bases with no gene match: 3. The length of the CDR3 is 15 residues. CDR1 and CDR2 (germline): MDHEN, SYDVKM.